Listed here are 26 T cell receptor beta chains from one sample, sequenced in a study of T cells in Graves' hyperthyroidism and ophthalmopathy. The CDR3 regions of TCR beta were amplified from RNA transcripts. A set of HTBI primers served as the primers for a first-round RT-PCR of the TCR CDR3. Via MiXCR, TCRdb re-called the multiplex PCR reads, giving one row per CDR3 protein. In the table there are a few hundred thousand distinct CDR3 sequences, roughly 50% of which are singletons. Input material: peripheral blood or thyroid tissue (not recorded which). These receptors all stem from an adult woman with Graves' disease, either hyperthyroidism or ophthalmopathy (not recorded which).

On this clonotype itself: One base away lies a much larger clone, so this may be a sequencing read error. Here the CDR3 omits its conserved ending phenylalanine or tryptophan, so a read error is the likely source. The chain employs TRBV12-3 or TRBV12-4 and TRBJ1-3; 7 nucleotides agree with TRBD1. The V segment lost 6 bases and the J segment 0 bases; nucleotides outside the gene matches: 8. The CDR3 totals 16 residues. The CDR3 sequence is CASSLGTGDSGNTIYS. The CDR3 DNA reads as TGTGCCAGCAGCCTGGGCACAGGGGACTCTGGAAACACCATATATTCT.

In its sample, this clonotype was seen a few times. The germline gene is not matched at one end of the junction; a read error may be the cause. The genes are TRBV4-1 and TRBJ1-5, with D possibly matching TRBD1 (5 bases). The CDR3 covers 15 residues. Germline V gene sequence: CDR1 MGHRA, CDR2 YSYEKL. CDR3 in amino acids: CASSQAEVSPGPRHF. The CDR3 DNA sequence: TGCGCCAGCAGCCAAGCGGAAGTCTCTCCGGGGCCCCGGCATTTT.

A remark on this clonotype: One junction end does not reproduce the germline sequence, and a read error may be involved. V gene TRBV2 combines with J gene TRBJ1-2; perhaps TRBD1 as D (6 bases). Germline V gene sequence: CDR1 SNHLY, CDR2 FYNNEI. This CDR3 has 13 residues. CDR3 DNA sequence: TGTGCCTGCAGTGAAAGGACAGACTATGGCTACACCTTC. Translation: CACSERTDYGYTF. Together with reference TRBV2 and TRBJ1-2, the CDR3 gives the full variable domain: EPEVTQTPSHQVTQMGQEVILRCVPISNHLYFYWYRQILGQKVEFLVSFYNNEISEKSEIFDDQFSVERPDGSNFTLKIRSTKLEDSAMYFCACSERTDYGYTFGSGTRLTVV.

As for this clonotype: This clone may be a read error of a much larger clone one base away. This chain joins TRBV6-1 and TRBJ1-4; perhaps TRBD1 as D (5 bases). The germline V gene has CDR1 MNHNS and CDR2 SASEGT. This CDR3 spans 13 amino acids. Trimming pared 6 bases from V and 8 bases from J, leaving 13 bases between. The CDR3, as DNA: TGTGCCAGCAGCCCTCAGGGATGCGAAAAACTGTTTTTT. This codes for CASSPQGCEKLFF.

This clonotype was seen repeatedly, ten times or more. The rearrangement uses TRBV19 and TRBJ1-5; D may be TRBD1 (5 bases). The CDR3 runs to 14 residues. The ends were cut back, 4 bases at V and 4 bases at J, with 11 bases in the middle. Looked up from germline, CDR1 is LNHDA and CDR2 is SQIVND (reference sequence). CDR3 DNA: TGTGCCAGTAGTACAGGGTTCGGGAATCAGCCCCAGCATTTT. It codes for CASSTGFGNQPQHF.

This chain uses TRBV10-3 with TRBJ2-7, with 10 positions matching TRBD2. Germline-derived CDR1 and CDR2 are ENHRY and SYGVKD. V lost 11 bases to trimming and J lost 7 bases; unmatched junction nucleotides: 14. The CDR3 consists of 14 residues. As DNA, the CDR3 is TGTGCCTCCCGTGGGGGAAGCGGGAGGGGTGAGCAGTACTTC. Protein product: CASRGGSGRGEQYF.

Worth noting for this clonotype: A much larger clone lies one base from this, so it may be a read error. The chain is built from TRBV3-1 and TRBJ2-5; the D gene could be TRBD1 or TRBD2 (5 bases each). Germline V gene data show CDR1 as LGHDT and CDR2 as YNNKEL (reference sequence). This CDR3 comprises 16 residues. The CDR3 is CASSPGTRSAEESQYF. The CDR3 DNA follows: TGTGCCAGCAGCCCCGGGACCCGATCCGCCGAAGAGTCCCAGTACTTC.

This clonotype appeared many times. The V gene is TRBV25-1, the J gene TRBJ1-6, with D hard to call. The V end was cut by 6 bases, the J end by 5 bases, with 8 bases between. Germline V lookup: CDR1 MGHDK, CDR2 SYGVNS. The CDR3 sequence is 13 residues long. The CDR3 sequence is CASSRADNSPLHF. In DNA form, the CDR3 reads TGTGCCAGCAGCCGGGCCGATAATTCACCCCTCCACTTT.

The V and J genes are TRBV7-3 and TRBJ1-2; 7 bases fit TRBD1. Germline CDR1 SGHTA, CDR2 FQGTGA. The CDR3 consists of 14 residues. With 2 bases clipped from V and 5 bases from J, the junction kept 5 bases outside the gene matches. CDR3 coding DNA: TGTGCCAGCAGCTTACGACAGGGCCCTTATGGCTACACCTTC. Its translation: CASSLRQGPYGYTF.

The chain is built from TRBV2 and TRBJ2-7; D may be TRBD2 (5 bases). The germline gives CDR1 SNHLY, CDR2 FYNNEI. The CDR3 extends over 15 amino acids. V was trimmed by 5 bases and J by 4 bases, leaving 18 bases between them. CDR3 in amino acids: CASSLDSWPSYEQYF. The CDR3 DNA reads as TGTGCCAGCAGTTTGGACTCCTGGCCCTCTTACGAGCAGTACTTC.

On this clonotype: An end of the junction differs from the germline gene, which may be a read error. The chain recombines TRBV7-3 with TRBJ1-1; maybe TRBD1 (6 bases). Germline-derived CDR1 and CDR2 are SGHTA and FQGTGA. This CDR3 comprises 14 residues. The CDR3 is CSSSATGLNTEAFF. The CDR3, as DNA: TGTTCCAGCAGCGCCACAGGGTTGAACACTGAAGCTTTCTTT.

A single count supports this clonotype. CDR3 sequence reads: CASSVEQDFGYTF. In DNA form, the CDR3 reads TGTGCCAGCAGTGTCGAGCAAGACTTTGGCTACACCTTC. V gene TRBV7-9 combines with J gene TRBJ1-2; D remains unclear. Per the germline V gene, CDR1 is SEHNR and CDR2 is FQNEAQ (reference sequence). The length of the CDR3 is 13 residues. The ends were cut back, 6 bases at V and 7 bases at J, with 15 bases in the middle.

In the case of this clonotype: A read error may be the cause here, since a much bigger clone is one base away. The chain uses TRBV11-2 and TRBJ2-5; 11 bases line up with TRBD2. Germline CDR1 reads SGHAT; CDR2 reads FQNNGV. The CDR3 contains 16 residues. This chain's CDR3 is CASSYTSGRPQEAQYF. DNA of the CDR3: TGTGCCAGCAGCTATACTAGCGGGAGACCCCAAGAGGCCCAGTACTTC.

Many counts were recorded for this clonotype. The chain carries TRBV4-1 and TRBJ1-1; D uncertain. This CDR3 region has 14 residues. V was clipped by 3 bases and J by 5 bases, with 13 bases between them. Germline CDR1 is MGHRA and CDR2 is YSYEKL. The CDR3 reads CASSHPLRRTEAFF. The CDR3 DNA reads as TGCGCCAGCAGCCATCCCCTTAGGAGGACTGAAGCTTTCTTT.

The chain uses TRBV6-1 and TRBJ2-5; D is perhaps TRBD2 (6 bases). The germline V gene has CDR1 MNHNS and CDR2 SASEGT. CDR3 length: 15 residues. V was trimmed by 3 bases and J by 5 bases, leaving 16 bases between them. The CDR3 DNA follows: TGTGCCAGCAGTGATGAGGCAGGAGGAGGGGAGACCCAGTACTTC. It codes for CASSDEAGGGETQYF.

The gene calls are TRBV29-1 and TRBJ1-5, with D possibly being TRBD1 (5 bases). Trimming took off 4 bases at V and 6 bases at J, with 16 bases between the two ends. Germline CDR1 SQVTM, CDR2 ANQGSEA. There are 14 residues in the CDR3. The CDR3 coding sequence is TGCAGCGTTGCCGTTGGGGGTCCGGGTCAGCCCCAGCATTTT. It yields the protein CSVAVGGPGQPQHF.

This chain uses TRBV2 with TRBJ2-7; D ambiguous. V shed 7 bases and J shed 3 bases, with 13 bases lying between them. In germline, CDR1 is SNHLY, CDR2 FYNNEI. The CDR3 consists of 13 residues. The CDR3 sequence: CASKLGRDYEQYF. In nucleotides, the CDR3 is TGTGCCAGCAAATTAGGAAGGGACTACGAGCAGTACTTC. Looking up the rest from reference TRBV2 and TRBJ2-7 gives the full variable domain: EPEVTQTPSHQVTQMGQEVILRCVPISNHLYFYWYRQILGQKVEFLVSFYNNEISEKSEIFDDQFSVERPDGSNFTLKIRSTKLEDSAMYFCASKLGRDYEQYFGPGTRLTVT.

The chain has TRBV19 and TRBJ1-2; 9 bases are shared with TRBD1. The CDR3 totals 15 residues. Trimming removed 5 bases from V and 5 bases from J; junction bases left unmatched: 9. CDR1 is LNHDA and CDR2 is SQIVND in the germline V gene (reference sequence). The CDR3 DNA reads as TGTGCCAGTAGTCCAAGGGGACAGGGAGCTTATGGCTACACCTTC. Protein product: CASSPRGQGAYGYTF.

This clonotype was observed at least ten times. The chain is built from TRBV12-3 or TRBV12-4 and TRBJ1-5; tentative D call: TRBD1 (5 bases). V lost 7 bases and J 6 bases, leaving 16 bases between the germline ends. The CDR3 has 14 amino acids. The DNA of the CDR3 is TGTGCCAGCACCCCTGATGGGGGAAGTCAGCCCCAGCATTTT. It translates to CASTPDGGSQPQHF.

This clonotype was counted many times. This chain joins TRBV20-1 and TRBJ2-5; 7 bases line up with TRBD2. Germline assignment: CDR1 DFQATT and CDR2 SNEGSKA (reference sequence). J gave up 5 bases and V 5 bases, and 8 bases lay outside the gene matches. CDR3 length: 13 amino acids. The CDR3 loop is CSASTSVGETQYF. The DNA of the CDR3 is TGCAGTGCTTCTACTAGCGTCGGCGAGACCCAGTACTTC.

This clonotype was picked up many times. V gene TRBV7-3 combines with J gene TRBJ2-2; D remains ambiguous. This CDR3 is built from 17 residues. Germline CDR1 SGHTA, CDR2 FQGTGA. The ends were cut back, 5 bases at V and 0 bases at J, with 16 bases in the middle. The CDR3 here is CASSLSPTPTNTGELFF. The DNA of the CDR3 is TGTGCCAGCAGCCTCTCACCAACACCCACGAACACCGGGGAGCTGTTTTTT.

With respect to this clonotype: The junction does not match germline at one end; this may be a read error. The chain joins TRBV7-9 to TRBJ2-7, with 9 bases fitting TRBD1. The CDR3 length is 14 residues. In germline, CDR1 is SEHNR, CDR2 FQNEAQ (reference sequence). CDR3 amino acids: CASSPDRGAYERYF. For the CDR3, the DNA is TGTGCCAGCAGTCCGGACAGGGGCGCCTACGAGCGGTACTTC. Variable domain in full (rest from reference TRBV7-9 and TRBJ2-7): DTGVSQNPRHKITKRGQNVTFRCDPISEHNRLYWYRQTLGQGPEFLTYFQNEAQLEKSRLLSDRFSAERPKGSFSTLEIQRTEQGDSAMYLCASSPDRGAYERYFGPGTRLTVT.

This clonotype was counted only a few times. This chain joins TRBV20-1 and TRBJ1-6, with 7 bases fitting TRBD1. Losses at the gene ends were 3 bases for V and 7 bases for J; bases not matched to a gene: 9. Per the germline V gene, CDR1 is DFQATT and CDR2 is SNEGSKA (reference sequence). This CDR3 is built from 15 residues. CDR3 sequence: CSASWLGQRNSPLHF. Written as DNA, the CDR3 is TGCAGTGCTAGTTGGCTGGGACAGAGAAATTCACCCCTCCACTTT.

The chain joins TRBV2 to TRBJ1-4; the D gene is possibly TRBD1 (6 bases). CDR1 SNHLY and CDR2 FYNNEI come from the germline V gene. The V end lost 3 bases, the J end lost 5 bases, and 16 bases lay between the germline ends. The length of the CDR3 is 16 residues. The CDR3 loop is CASSDMGQGLNEKLFF. DNA for the CDR3: TGTGCCAGCAGTGATATGGGTCAGGGGTTGAATGAAAAACTGTTTTTT.

The chain joins TRBV7-9 to TRBJ2-2; no clear D. This CDR3 has 14 residues. The germline gives CDR1 SEHNR, CDR2 FQNEAQ (reference sequence). Trimming took 5 bases from V and 5 from J, leaving 12 bases between them. This chain's CDR3 is CASSLLRPTGELFF. CDR3 DNA: TGTGCCAGCAGCCTACTTCGGCCTACCGGGGAGCTGTTTTTT.

Concerning this clonotype itself: Since no conserved phenylalanine or tryptophan closes the CDR3, a read error is the likely cause. It is unclear where the CDR3 begins or ends on the DNA, so no DNA is shown, and the CDR3 is as TCRdb lists it. The CDR3 loop is CSAKLGGVHRGAVV. This chain uses TRBV20-1 with TRBJ2-2; TRBD1, as called in the table, went unchecked against the DNA. The CDR3 has 14 residues if both end residues are counted. Germline values: CDR1 DFQATT, CDR2 SNEGSKA (reference sequence).